This T cell receptor (beta chain) was sequenced for a study of vaccination and CD4 T cells after COVID-19. The Oncomine TCR Beta short-read assay generated sequence data from the DNA of cultured CD4+ T cells. TCRdb reprocessed the PCR reads via MiXCR and lists one record per CDR3 protein. The sample contains about 11,000 distinct CDR3 sequences, 50% to 75% of which appear only once. Note on this clonotype: Its target is not known.

The treatment is: approximately 9-day PBMC culture with coronavirus spike peptide pools or control peptides (ViraFEST assay). CDR1 is LNHDA, CDR2 SQIVND, per germline (reference sequence). This CDR3 has 10 amino acids. V lost 5 bases and J lost 6, with 4 bases in between. This sequence joins TRBV19 and TRBJ1-1; D is ambiguous. The material sequenced was CD4+ T cells from blood, cultured in vitro. The sequence was collected from a human donor who had recovered from COVID-19. The CDR3 is CASSGPEAFF. The CDR3 nucleotides read TGTGCCAGTAGTGGCCCTGAAGCTTTCTTT.